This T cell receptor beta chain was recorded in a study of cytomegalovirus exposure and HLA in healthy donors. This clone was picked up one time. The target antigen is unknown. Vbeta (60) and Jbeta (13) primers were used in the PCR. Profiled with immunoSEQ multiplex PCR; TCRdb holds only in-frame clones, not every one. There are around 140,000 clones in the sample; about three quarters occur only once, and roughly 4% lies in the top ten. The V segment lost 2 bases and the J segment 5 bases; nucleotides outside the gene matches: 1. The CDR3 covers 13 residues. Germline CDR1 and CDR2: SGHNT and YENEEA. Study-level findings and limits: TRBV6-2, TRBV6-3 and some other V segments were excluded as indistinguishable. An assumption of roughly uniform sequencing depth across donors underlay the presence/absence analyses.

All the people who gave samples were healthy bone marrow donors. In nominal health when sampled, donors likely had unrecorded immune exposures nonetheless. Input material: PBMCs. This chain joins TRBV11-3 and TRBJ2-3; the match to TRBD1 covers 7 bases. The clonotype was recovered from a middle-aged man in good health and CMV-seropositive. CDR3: CASSLNRGDTQYF. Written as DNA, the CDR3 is TGTGCCAGCAGCTTAAACAGGGGAGATACGCAGTATTTT.